This T cell receptor beta chain was identified in a study of blood T cell repertoires in COVID-19. Study summary: Samples of COVID-19 (acute and convalescent) were obtained from the United States, Italy and Spain. PBMCs, B-cell-depleted T cells, or T cells provided the cDNA or gDNA that made up the material.

One Seattle source followed patients from active infection through their disease course. J lost 8 bases, V lost 6 bases, and 13 bases had no gene match. CDR1 and CDR2 from the germline V gene are MNHEY and SVGAGI. CDR3 length: 15 amino acids. Some clones are missing from TCRdb's copy, which holds only in-frame ones; the method was immunoSEQ multiplex PCR. The table records 270,000 or so clones, 90% of them present only once. This TCR was sampled from a woman aged 55-70 years with COVID-19, enrolled during active disease. The chain employs TRBV6-5 and TRBJ1-2; 9 bases align to TRBD1. The sequenced sample was peripheral blood. The DNA for the CDR3 is TGTGCCAGCAGGACCCCGTTCGGGACAGGGATCGGCTACACCTTC. This encodes CASRTPFGTGIGYTF.